This TCR beta chain was obtained from a study of T cell changes during pregnancy in multiple sclerosis. V lost 2 bases, J lost 0 bases, and 17 bases lay in between. The CDR3 is 18 amino acids. CDR1 and CDR2 from the germline V gene are SEHNR and FQNEAQ (reference sequence). Clones were read by immunoSEQ multiplex PCR, and TCRdb kept only the in-frame ones, dropping some. Counted here are tens of thousands of clones, around nine tenths occurring once; the ten biggest clones make up over 4.5%. The sample here was CD8+ T cells from peripheral blood mononuclear cells, taken before pregnancy. The TCR comes from a female donor with multiple sclerosis, enrolled in a pregnancy study. The chain combines TRBV7-9 with TRBJ2-1; maybe TRBD2 (5 bases). The CDR3 nucleotides read TGTGCCAGCAGCTTATTCTTTGGTGGACTCAGCTCCTACAATGAGCAGTTCTTC. Translation gives CASSLFFGGLSSYNEQFF. Full variable domain (outside the CDR3, taken from reference TRBV7-9 and TRBJ2-1): DTGVSQNPRHKITKRGQNVTFRCDPISEHNRLYWYRQTLGQGPEFLTYFQNEAQLEKSRLLSDRFSAERPKGSFSTLEIQRTEQGDSAMYLCASSLFFGGLSSYNEQFFGPGTRLTVL.